This entry features one TCR beta chain sequence. Per the original methods: Scientists estimated how many nucleated cells there were by amplifying reference gene primers. The repertoire was sequenced with immunoSEQ multiplex PCR; TCRdb's copy has only in-frame clones and lacks some. V, J and clone size were drawn from that table, and D and trimming were deduced from the DNA. The sample contains under 200,000 clones, less than 90% of which appear only once. This record comes from a study of blood T cell repertoires in COVID-19. Study overall: Sites across the United States, Italy and Spain contributed samples from acute and convalescent COVID-19. Sample material is recorded as cDNA or gDNA derived from T cells, B-cell-depleted T cells, or PBMCs.

V was pared by 1 base and J by 2 bases, with 12 bases between. Germline CDR1 MGHRA, CDR2 YSYEKL. This CDR3 comprises 15 residues. This sequence joins TRBV4-1 and TRBJ2-7; weak D call: TRBD1 (6 bases). Sequencing used peripheral blood. The clonotype was recovered from a woman in her forties with acute or convalescent COVID-19. The CDR3 DNA sequence: TGCGCCAGCAGCCAAGGGACAGTTGGAGCCTACGAGCAGTACTTC. As protein: CASSQGTVGAYEQYF.